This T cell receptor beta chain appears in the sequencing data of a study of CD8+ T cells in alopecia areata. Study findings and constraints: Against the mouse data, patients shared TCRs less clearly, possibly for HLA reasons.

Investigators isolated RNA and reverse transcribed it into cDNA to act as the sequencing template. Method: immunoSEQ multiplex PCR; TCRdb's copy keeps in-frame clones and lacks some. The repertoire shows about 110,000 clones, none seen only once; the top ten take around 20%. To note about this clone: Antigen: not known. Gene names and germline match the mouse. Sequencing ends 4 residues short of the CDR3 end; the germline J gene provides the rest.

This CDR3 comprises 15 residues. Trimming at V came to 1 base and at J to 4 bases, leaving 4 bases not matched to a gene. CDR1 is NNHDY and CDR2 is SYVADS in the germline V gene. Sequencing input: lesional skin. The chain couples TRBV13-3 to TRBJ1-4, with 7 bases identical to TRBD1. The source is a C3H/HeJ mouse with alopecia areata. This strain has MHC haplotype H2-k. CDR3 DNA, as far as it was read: TGTGCCAGCAGTGATTTGAGGGGGCGCAACGAA. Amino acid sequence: CASSDLRGRNE. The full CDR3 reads CASSDLRGRNERLFF.